This T cell receptor (beta chain) was identified during a study of monozygotic twins with inflammatory bowel disease. Template-switch reactions added UMIs with a 6-nucleotide sample barcode. From its re-call of the 5' RACE reads, TCRdb lists each CDR3 protein once, without DNA. The sample holds a few hundred thousand distinct CDR3 sequences. Study-level findings and limits: Concordance status among twins (concordant versus discordant) showed no link to repertoire similarity, possibly from limited power. For IBD patients, clonotypes shared with others were fewer than for healthy twins, especially with disease activity.

CDR1 and CDR2 from the germline V gene are LGHDT and YNNKEL (reference sequence). The CDR3 contains 14 residues. As concerns this clonotype: Its antigen is not known.

Sequenced input: blood. This clonotype was obtained from a human donor with ulcerative colitis or Crohn's disease, or a healthy co-twin of an affected twin (not recorded which). The gene calls are TRBV3-1 and TRBJ1-1; there is no DNA to check the TCRdb D call of TRBD1. The CDR3 protein is CASSQPGTNTEAFF. Looking up the rest from reference TRBV3-1 and TRBJ1-1 gives the full variable domain: DTAVSQTPKYLVTQMGNDKSIKCEQNLGHDTMYWYKQDSKKFLKIMFSYNNKELIINETVPNRFSPKSPDKAHLNLHINSLELGDSAVYFCASSQPGTNTEAFFGQGTRLTVV.